This TCR beta chain comes out of a study of shared clonotypes between healthy human individuals. Study-level points and caveats: Naive subsets generally had larger estimated richness than memory subsets.

Measured with immunoSEQ multiplex PCR; TCRdb has only the in-frame clones, and not every one. The repertoire consists of around 1,100,000 clones, with around 77% occurring once and the leading ten covering approximately 0.9%. Germline CDR1 SGHDN, CDR2 FVKESK. V was clipped by 4 bases and J by 1 base; unmatched bases: 9. The CDR3 extends over 16 amino acids. Notes on this clone: Its antigen is not known.

This TCR came from a man aged 18 to 30 in good health. Some clones in this sample may be carry-over from other donors' samples. The chain employs TRBV14 and TRBJ2-5; the match to TRBD2 covers 7 bases. The sample consisted of memory CD4+ T cells from PBMCs. Subset here: CD45RA-negative fraction. Here the CDR3 DNA reads TGTGCCAGCAGCCCTCTTTGGGGACTAACCCAAGAGACCCAGTACTTC. It encodes CASSPLWGLTQETQYF.